Sequencing of this T cell receptor beta chain was carried out in a study of blood T cell repertoires in COVID-19. Across the study: There were acute and convalescent COVID-19 samples, and they came from the United States, Italy and Spain. PBMCs, B-cell-depleted T cells, or T cells provided the cDNA or gDNA that made up the material.

In the original analysis: For nucleated cells, counts were estimated from reference gene primer amplification. Profiling relied on immunoSEQ multiplex PCR, and the TCRdb table lists in-frame clones only, not all of them. Clone size and V and J calls were adopted from that table, with D and trimming inferred from the DNA. The sample has about 180,000 clones; roughly 82% are singletons. V gave up 3 bases and J gave up 1 base; unmatched junction bases: 2. This CDR3 spans 15 amino acids. Looked up from germline, CDR1 is SNHLY and CDR2 is FYNNEI. Sequencing input: peripheral blood. The V and J genes are TRBV2 and TRBJ2-2; TRBD1 matches 7 bases. The clonotype comes from an older woman with acute or convalescent COVID-19. DNA for the CDR3: TGTGCCAGCAGTGACCCAGGGGGGAACACCGGGGAGCTGTTTTTT. It translates to CASSDPGGNTGELFF.